This T cell receptor (beta chain) was profiled in a study of T cells expressing NK-cell markers. Background on the study: Each TCR beta repertoire originated in sorted T cells that were CD3+CD56+NKG2C+, CD3+CD56+NKG2C- or CD3+CD56-NKG2C+. The eight sequenced donors comprised seven who were HCMV-seropositive and one who was seronegative.

Libraries used 5'RACE template switching adding universal primer site and UMIs. TCRdb re-called the 5' RACE reads and catalogs CDR3 proteins one per entry, DNA excluded. The table lists about 390,000 distinct CDR3 sequences. Germline values: CDR1 SEHNR, CDR2 FQNEAQ (reference sequence). This CDR3 region has 13 residues. The sample consisted of blood T cells: a sorted CD56 or NKG2C T cell subset, CD4+ or CD8+ T cells, or bulk PBMC T cells (not recorded which). This chain links TRBV7-9 with TRBJ2-2. This TCR derives from a woman in her forties or fifties in good health. The CDR3 loop is CASSPKVAGELFF.